This T cell receptor beta chain was retrieved from a study of human T cells and chemical hapten exposure. Documented time point: pre-sensitization, week 0. The treatment denotes: therapeutic diphenylcyclopropenone sensitization with weekly scalp DPC. Total RNA was extracted from unfractionated whole blood. Many counts were recorded for this clonotype. CDR1 SGDLS and CDR2 YYNGEE come from the germline V gene. This CDR3 has 16 amino acids. Trimming took 3 bases from V and 3 from J, leaving 16 bases between them. MiXCR was run by TCRdb on the RACE reads, yielding one entry per CDR3 protein. The sample lists tens of thousands of distinct CDR3 sequences; roughly 12% were seen once.

The material was whole blood, obtained in connection with sensitization to the hapten diphenylcyclopropenone (DPC). The clonotype comes from a woman between 35 and 50 years old with alopecia areata. Some clones in this sample may be carry-over from other donors' samples. J is TRBJ1-3 and V is TRBV9, with D maybe TRBD1 (6 bases). The DNA of the CDR3 is TGTGCCAGCAGCGCTGCGTGGGGGGCCAGTGGAAACACCATATATTTT. Translation: CASSAAWGASGNTIYF.